This is a list of T cell receptor beta chains from one sample in a study of T cells after yellow fever vaccination. One entry per CDR3 protein, called by TCRdb with MiXCR from the 5' RACE reads. The data hold 300,000 or so distinct CDR3 sequences, with roughly 7% observed a single time. Sequences were derived from PBMCs, sampled more than 40 days after the first yellow fever vaccination. These receptors were obtained from a man aged 18 to 29 who received the YFV17D yellow fever vaccine. Each CDR3 is given with its conserved first and last residue. Fields, in order: clone size, D gene, J gene, V gene, CDR3 protein, CDR3 DNA. The D gene is left open where the match is weak. Clone sizes are given selectively: once, few, many, or a class where the clone is expanded.

few	.	TRBJ2-3	TRBV27	CASRQFYGTQYF	TGTGCCAGCAGACAGTTTTATGGTACGCAGTATTTT
.	.	TRBJ1-1	TRBV6-5	CASSYYGGGNTEAFF	TGTGCCAGCAGTTACTACGGTGGGGGGAACACTGAAGCTTTCTTT
few	TRBD2	TRBJ2-1	TRBV2	CASRLTSGGYNEQFF	TGTGCCAGCAGGCTGACTAGCGGGGGGTACAATGAGCAGTTCTTC
.	.	TRBJ2-1	TRBV20-1	CSVGGTILFGNEQFF	TGCAGTGTGGGCGGGACGATCCTTTTCGGCAATGAGCAGTTCTTC
.	.	TRBJ1-4	TRBV7-6	CASSIQGSPTTNEKLFF	TGTGCCAGCAGCATCCAGGGGTCTCCCACAACTAATGAAAAACTGTTTTTT
few	TRBD2	TRBJ2-5	TRBV7-2	CASSTQRGQETQYF	TGTGCCAGCAGCACCCAGCGGGGGCAAGAGACCCAGTACTTC
.	.	TRBJ2-7	TRBV3-1	CASSQLAGNLDEQYF	TGTGCCAGCAGCCAATTGGCGGGGAACCTCGACGAGCAGTACTTC
many	TRBD1	TRBJ1-6	TRBV7-2	CASSPTGNSPLHF	TGTGCCAGCAGCCCGACAGGGAATTCACCCCTCCACTTT
few	TRBD1	TRBJ1-5	TRBV6-4	CASRALGVGQGGLHSNQPQHF	TGTGCCAGCAGGGCGTTGGGGGTTGGACAGGGAGGATTGCATAGCAATCAGCCCCAGCATTTT
.	TRBD1	TRBJ1-3	TRBV6-9	CASSYSTGRSSGNTIYF	TGTGCCAGCAGTTATTCGACAGGGAGGTCCTCTGGAAACACCATATATTTT
many	.	TRBJ1-5	TRBV6-5	CASSYSGVSNQPQHF	TGTGCCAGCAGTTACTCAGGTGTTAGCAATCAGCCCCAGCATTTT
.	.	TRBJ2-5	TRBV4-3	CASSQQGPETQYF	TGCGCCAGCAGCCAACAGGGGCCAGAGACCCAGTACTTC
few	TRBD1	TRBJ2-1	TRBV5-8	CASSSGTGHNEQFF	TGTGCCAGCAGCTCCGGGACAGGGCACAATGAGCAGTTCTTC
.	.	TRBJ1-1	TRBV11-1	CASSPGVANTEAFF	TGTGCCAGCAGCCCAGGGGTTGCGAACACTGAAGCTTTCTTT
few	.	TRBJ2-6	TRBV6-1	CASTSPDSGANVLTF	TGTGCCAGCACATCACCAGACTCTGGGGCCAACGTCCTGACTTTC
few	.	TRBJ1-5	TRBV5-6	CASSVAGGNQPQHF	TGTGCCAGCAGCGTGGCGGGGGGCAATCAGCCCCAGCATTTT
.	TRBD2	TRBJ2-3	TRBV3-1	CASSHPTSGTDTQYF	TGTGCCAGCAGCCATCCGACTAGCGGCACAGATACGCAGTATTTT
.	.	TRBJ2-3	TRBV5-4	CASSLVNKADTQYF	TGTGCCAGCAGCTTGGTAAACAAGGCAGATACGCAGTATTTT
few	.	TRBJ2-1	TRBV6-5	CASSYTVNNEQFF	TGTGCCAGCAGTTACACGGTTAACAATGAGCAGTTCTTC
few	.	TRBJ2-7	TRBV12-3/TRBV12-4	CASSSGPGSNEQYF	TGTGCCAGCAGTTCAGGGCCGGGATCTAACGAGCAGTACTTC
few	.	TRBJ2-1	TRBV20-1	CSANPGSYNEQFF	TGCAGTGCTAATCCGGGCTCCTACAATGAGCAGTTCTTC
few	.	TRBJ2-7	TRBV12-3/TRBV12-4	CASSSTPGHTYEQYF	TGTGCCAGCAGCTCTACTCCGGGACACACCTACGAGCAGTACTTC
.	TRBD1	TRBJ2-1	TRBV7-2	CASRITGTDYNEQFF	TGTGCCAGCAGAATAACCGGGACAGATTACAATGAGCAGTTCTTC
few	TRBD2	TRBJ2-5	TRBV4-3	CASSQVLGGGIQETQYF	TGCGCCAGCAGCCAAGTCCTGGGCGGGGGGATTCAAGAGACCCAGTACTTC
few	.	TRBJ2-1	TRBV6-5	CASSYSAHGGNEQFF	TGTGCCAGCAGTTACTCAGCCCACGGAGGGAATGAGCAGTTCTTC
few	.	TRBJ1-5	TRBV12-3/TRBV12-4	CASSLRRRGGINGSNQPQHF	TGTGCCAGCAGTTTGAGGAGGAGGGGAGGAATTAACGGTAGCAATCAGCCCCAGCATTTT
many	.	TRBJ2-3	TRBV18	CASSPRAGKGTDTQYF	TGTGCCAGCTCACCACGAGCAGGGAAAGGCACAGATACGCAGTATTTT
.	.	TRBJ1-1	TRBV6-1	CASHPDRRVTEAFF	TGTGCCAGCCACCCCGACAGGAGGGTCACTGAAGCTTTCTTT
many	.	TRBJ1-2	TRBV29-1	CSVEEVVRSYTF	TGCAGCGTTGAAGAGGTCGTCAGGAGCTACACCTTC
many	TRBD2	TRBJ2-1	TRBV6-2/TRBV6-3	CASSYYETSGGPSYKGQFF	TGTGCCAGCAGTTACTACGAGACTAGCGGGGGCCCCTCCTACAAAGGGCAGTTCTTC
many	.	TRBJ2-7	TRBV18	CASSPGIVEYEQYF	TGTGCCAGCTCACCGGGGATTGTGGAGTACGAGCAGTACTTC
.	.	TRBJ2-7	TRBV4-3	CASSQIRGSYEQYF	TGCGCCAGCAGCCAAATCCGCGGCTCCTACGAGCAGTACTTC
many	.	TRBJ1-2	TRBV14	CASSPGADYGYTF	TGTGCCAGCAGCCCCGGGGCTGACTATGGCTACACCTTC
.	.	TRBJ1-4	TRBV10-3	CAIRSGATNEKLFF	TGTGCCATTCGATCGGGGGCAACTAATGAAAAACTGTTTTTT
many	.	TRBJ2-3	TRBV12-3/TRBV12-4	CASSPPGGSTDTQYF	TGTGCCAGCAGTCCCCCGGGGGGCAGCACAGATACGCAGTATTTT
few	.	TRBJ1-3	TRBV10-3	CAISESQGSDTIYF	TGTGCCATCAGTGAGTCGCAGGGGAGTGACACCATATATTTT
.	.	TRBJ2-7	TRBV5-1	CASSLADRPHSYEQYF	TGCGCCAGCAGCTTGGCAGATCGCCCCCACTCCTACGAGCAGTACTTC
.	.	TRBJ1-2	TRBV20-1	CSARDRDGYTF	TGCAGTGCTAGAGACAGGGATGGCTACACCTTC
many	TRBD2	TRBJ2-3	TRBV18	CASSPPMGGVTDTQYF	TGTGCCAGCTCACCTCCTATGGGGGGGGTCACAGATACGCAGTATTTT
few	TRBD1	TRBJ2-1	TRBV10-2	CASRIPGQINEQFF	TGCGCCAGCAGGATACCGGGACAGATTAATGAGCAGTTCTTC
few	.	TRBJ1-1	TRBV30	CAWSETGLLTEAFF	TGTGCCTGGAGTGAGACGGGGCTCCTCACTGAAGCTTTCTTT
.	.	TRBJ2-3	TRBV27	CASSLYNTDAQYF	TGTGCCAGCAGTTTATACAACACAGATGCGCAGTATTTT
.	TRBD1	TRBJ1-2	TRBV12-3/TRBV12-4	CASSPAGQGARGYTF	TGTGCCAGTAGCCCCGCGGGACAGGGGGCGCGTGGCTACACCTTC
many	TRBD2	TRBJ2-1	TRBV24-1	CATSDPGLAGDEQFF	TGTGCCACCAGTGATCCCGGACTAGCGGGTGATGAGCAGTTCTTC
.	TRBD1	TRBJ1-5	TRBV19	CASSANRGPFLYSNQPQHF	TGTGCCAGTAGTGCCAACAGGGGCCCCTTTCTATATAGCAATCAGCCCCAGCATTTT
.	.	TRBJ1-1	TRBV28	CASTKHRLEAFF	TGTGCCAGCACCAAACACCGGCTGGAAGCTTTCTTT
many	TRBD2	TRBJ2-5	TRBV28	CASSLGAPGLAGAYLQETQYF	TGTGCCAGCAGTTTGGGGGCGCCGGGACTAGCGGGGGCTTACCTCCAAGAGACCCAGTACTTC
many	TRBD1	TRBJ1-2	TRBV29-1	CSAGQGSYGYTF	TGCAGCGCTGGACAGGGCAGCTATGGCTACACCTTC
.	.	TRBJ2-3	TRBV24-1	CATSDLGEGSDTQYF	TGTGCCACCAGTGATTTAGGCGAGGGGAGCGATACGCAGTATTTT
many	.	TRBJ2-5	TRBV19	CASDQGAGQETQYF	TGTGCCAGCGATCAGGGTGCTGGGCAAGAGACCCAGTACTTC
.	.	TRBJ1-6	TRBV2	CASGYGTGSSPLDSPLHF	TGTGCCAGCGGATACGGTACAGGGTCATCCCCGCTGGATTCACCCCTCCACTTT
.	.	TRBJ2-3	TRBV4-3	CAGSQVSSVGYNTQYF	TGCGCCGGCAGCCAGGTCTCTAGCGTGGGGTATAATACGCAGTATTTT
many	TRBD1	TRBJ2-7	TRBV10-2	CASSDRRGTGGLEQYF	TGCGCCAGCAGTGATCGGAGGGGGACAGGGGGGCTCGAGCAGTACTTC
few	.	TRBJ2-7	TRBV3-1	CASSQSTTHYEQYF	TGTGCCAGCAGCCAATCAACTACCCACTACGAGCAGTACTTC
few	.	TRBJ2-7	TRBV7-9	CASSLRGAESYEQYF	TGTGCCAGCAGCTTACGGGGGGCTGAGTCCTACGAGCAGTACTTC